This is a list of T cell receptor beta chains from one sample in a study of blood T cell repertoires in COVID-19. Clones were read by immunoSEQ multiplex PCR, and TCRdb kept only the in-frame ones, dropping some. The data contain fewer than 75,000 clones, roughly 80% of them seen just once; the ten biggest clones take up 3.2%. Sequenced: peripheral blood. These receptors originate from a man aged 55-75 years with acute or convalescent COVID-19. Each CDR3 is given with its conserved first and last residue. The D gene is left open where the match is weak. The size of a clone is reported for some rows only, either as once, few or many, or as a class for expanded clones.

NA TRBJ1-2 TRBV12-5 NA TGTGCTAGTGGTTTGGTACGGCAGGGTCACACCTTC CASGLVRQGHTF
NA TRBJ2-1 TRBV30 TRBD1 TGTGCCTGGAGTGAGGGACAGGCCGACAATGAGCAGTTCTTC CAWSEGQADNEQFF
NA TRBJ2-1 TRBV13 TRBD2 TGTGCCAGCAGCTTAATCAGCGGGGATGAGCAGTTCTTC CASSLISGDEQFF
NA TRBJ1-2 TRBV5-6 TRBD1 TGTGCCAGCAGCTTGGTGACAGGGGGGAATGGCTACACCTTC CASSLVTGGNGYTF
NA TRBJ2-7 TRBV7-9 NA TGTGCCAGCAGCTTAACGGGTTACGAGCAGTACTTC CASSLTGYEQYF
NA TRBJ2-2 TRBV29-1 NA TGCAGCGCATTTCGGAACACCGGGGAGCTGTTTTTT CSAFRNTGELFF
NA TRBJ1-1 TRBV18 NA TGTGCCAGCTCACTTCTAGGGGGAACTGAAGCTTTCTTT CASSLLGGTEAFF
NA TRBJ2-5 TRBV5-4 NA TGTGCCAGCAGCGTGAAACTCCAAGAGACCCAGTACTTC CASSVKLQETQYF
NA TRBJ1-1 TRBV5-1 TRBD1 TGCGCCAGCAGCCTAGGAGGGGGCAGCACTGAAGCTTTCTTT CASSLGGGSTEAFF
NA TRBJ1-6 TRBV5-1 NA TGCGCCAGCAGCTTGAGGCCCAGGGAAGGAAATTCACCCCTCCACTTT CASSLRPREGNSPLHF
few TRBJ1-2 TRBV19 TRBD1 TGTGCCAGTAGTTTCAGGTCCCGGGACAGGGCATATGGCTACACCTTC CASSFRSRDRAYGYTF
NA TRBJ2-4 TRBV5-4 NA TGTGCCAGCGCTGACCGGGATAAAAACATTCAGTACTTC CASADRDKNIQYF
NA TRBJ1-2 TRBV10-3 TRBD1 TGTGCCATCAGGGGCCGACAGGGGCCGTATGGCTACACCTTC CAIRGRQGPYGYTF
NA TRBJ1-2 TRBV6-6 TRBD1 TGTGCCAGCACCCTGACAGGGGGCAATGGCTACACCTTC CASTLTGGNGYTF
once TRBJ1-1 TRBV12-3/TRBV12-4 NA TGTGCCAGCACCCCTACAGGTAACACTGAAGCTTTCTTT CASTPTGNTEAFF
NA TRBJ1-1 TRBV15 NA TGTGCCACCAGCAGAGGTTGGGCAGCCGACACTGAAGCTTTCTTT CATSRGWAADTEAFF
NA TRBJ1-6 TRBV30 NA TGTGCCTGGAGTGATCAGTTTAATTCACCCCTCCACTTT CAWSDQFNSPLHF
NA TRBJ2-7 TRBV7-9 TRBD1 TGTGCCAGCAGCAGGGCCGGGACAGGGAACGCCGAGCAGTACTTC CASSRAGTGNAEQYF
NA TRBJ1-2 TRBV9 NA TGTGCCAGCAGCGTAGGGGGCTCCGTGGGGTATGGCTACACCTTC CASSVGGSVGYGYTF
NA TRBJ1-1 TRBV12-3/TRBV12-4 TRBD1 TGTGCCAGCAGCAGGGGGCGTGGGACTGAAGCTTTCTTT CASSRGRGTEAFF
few TRBJ1-1 TRBV27 TRBD1 TGTGCCAGCAGTGACTCGACAGGGGGCTCCACTGAAGCTTTCTTT CASSDSTGGSTEAFF
many TRBJ2-2 TRBV2 NA TGTGCCACCTCCCCCAGCGTCGGGACAAACGGGGAGCTGTTTTTT CATSPSVGTNGELFF
NA TRBJ1-6 TRBV7-8 TRBD1 TGTGCCAGCAGCTTAGTAGGGACAGTTAATTCACCCCTCCACTTT CASSLVGTVNSPLHF
once TRBJ1-3 TRBV2 NA TGTGCCAGCAGTGGGGCGAGCTCTGGAAACACCATATATTTT CASSGASSGNTIYF
NA TRBJ2-7 TRBV20-1 TRBD2 TGCAGTGTGCCCGGGGGGTACGAGCAGTACTTC CSVPGGYEQYF
NA TRBJ1-1 TRBV27 NA TGTGCCAGCAGTTCCGTACCGGGATCTAACACTGAAGCTTTCTTT CASSSVPGSNTEAFF
NA TRBJ2-3 TRBV6-4 NA TGTGCCAGCTTTACTGGGGGCGGGGGATTGGATACGCAGTATTTT CASFTGGGGLDTQYF
NA TRBJ2-5 TRBV5-1 TRBD2 TGCGCCAGCAGCTGGGGGACTAGCCCGAACCAAGAGACCCAGTACTTC CASSWGTSPNQETQYF
NA TRBJ1-1 TRBV9 TRBD1 TGTGCCAGCAGCCCCCAGACAGGGCATCTCACTGAAGCTTTCTTT CASSPQTGHLTEAFF
NA TRBJ1-2 TRBV29-1 TRBD1 TGCAGCGCGGGACAGGGATCCTATGGCTACACCTTC CSAGQGSYGYTF
NA TRBJ2-4 TRBV9 NA TGTGCCAGCAGCCGTGAGGGGGAGGCCAAAAACATTCAGTACTTC CASSREGEAKNIQYF
NA TRBJ1-1 TRBV18 NA TGTGCCAGCTCATCGGACATTGTGAACACTGAAGCTTTCTTT CASSSDIVNTEAFF
NA TRBJ2-1 TRBV9 NA NA CASSVGPGTSVLF
once TRBJ1-5 TRBV19 NA TGTGCCAGTAGTATTGGAGGCGCTCGAGACAATCAGCCCCAGCATTTT CASSIGGARDNQPQHF
once TRBJ2-2 TRBV7-6 NA TGTGCCAGCAGCCATGGGCTCGACGAGGGGAACACCGGGGAGCTGTTTTTT CASSHGLDEGNTGELFF
NA TRBJ2-1 TRBV11-2 TRBD2 TGTGCCAGCAGCGCTTCTAGCGGGGGGGCCGCTGAGCAGTTCTTC CASSASSGGAAEQFF
few TRBJ1-2 TRBV5-6 TRBD1 TGTGCCAGCAGCCCTACAGGGGGGGGTCGCTATGGCTACACCTTC CASSPTGGGRYGYTF
NA TRBJ1-1 TRBV7-7 NA TGTGCCAGCAGCTTATCCGGGAACACTGAAGCTTTCTTT CASSLSGNTEAFF
NA TRBJ1-2 TRBV6-5 NA TGTGCCAGCAGTACGACGACAGGATATGGCTACACCTTC CASSTTTGYGYTF
NA TRBJ2-7 TRBV2 NA TGTGCCAGCAGCAAGGGGGTAGAATCCTACGAGCAGTACTTC CASSKGVESYEQYF
NA TRBJ1-4 TRBV19 NA TGTGCCAGTAGAACAGGGCATGGTAATGAAAAACTGTTTTTT CASRTGHGNEKLFF
NA TRBJ1-4 TRBV27 NA TGTGCCAGCAGCACGTGGGGGGCAACTAATGAAAAACTGTTTTTT CASSTWGATNEKLFF
NA TRBJ1-1 TRBV6-6 TRBD1 TGTGCCAGCAGTCCCCCCGGGTGGTGGACAGGAGGGCACACTGAAGCTTTCTTT CASSPPGWWTGGHTEAFF
few TRBJ1-1 TRBV28 NA TGTGCCAGCAAGAGGGCCCTGAAGGCTGAAGCTTTCTTT CASKRALKAEAFF
NA TRBJ2-7 TRBV2 NA TGTGCCAGCACCGCGGGGTACTCCTACGAGCAGTACTTC CASTAGYSYEQYF
NA TRBJ1-5 TRBV12-2 NA TGTGCAAGCCCCACCAATAGTAGCAATCAGCCCCAGCATTTT CASPTNSSNQPQHF